Each of the 25 T cell receptor beta chains below was sequenced from the same sample in a study of cytomegalovirus exposure and HLA in healthy donors. Clones were sequenced by immunoSEQ multiplex PCR, and TCRdb holds only the in-frame ones, with some missing. The sample includes fewer than 120,000 clones, approximately 87% of them seen just once. The sequenced material came from PBMCs. These receptors all stem from a woman aged 25-40 years in good health and CMV-seropositive.

The chain couples TRBV7-2 to TRBJ2-7; 8 bases map to TRBD2. CDR3 size: 16 residues. V lost 0 bases, J lost 2 bases, and 6 bases stayed unmatched. The germline V gene encodes CDR1 SGHTA and CDR2 FQGNSA. The CDR3 DNA follows: TGTGCCAGCAGCTTAGCGGGCGGGAGGTCCGCCTACGAGCAGTACTTC. Residues: CASSLAGGRSAYEQYF. The whole variable domain, remainder taken from reference TRBV7-2 and TRBJ2-7, is GAGVSQSPSNKVTEKGKDVELRCDPISGHTALYWYRQSLGQGLEFLIYFQGNSAPDKSGLPSDRFSAERTGGSVSTLTIQRTQQEDSAVYLCASSLAGGRSAYEQYFGPGTRLTVT.

This chain connects TRBV18 to TRBJ2-1; 9 nucleotides align to TRBD1. CDR3 length equals 14 residues. Germline loops: CDR1 KGHSH, CDR2 LQKENI. With V trimmed by 8 bases and J by 5 bases, 7 bases remained unmatched. The CDR3 region is CASKPGQGDNEQFF. CDR3 nucleotide sequence: TGTGCCAGCAAACCGGGACAGGGAGACAATGAGCAGTTCTTC.

The rearrangement joins TRBV6-1 to TRBJ1-4; 8 nucleotides agree with TRBD1. This CDR3 is built from 16 residues. V was pared by 0 bases and J by 8 bases, with 8 bases of the junction left unmatched. CDR1 is MNHNS and CDR2 is SASEGT in the germline V gene. Here the CDR3 DNA reads TGTGCCAGCAGTGAAGCGGCAGGGGGCCTGGGGGAAAAACTGTTTTTT. Its protein product is CASSEAAGGLGEKLFF.

This rearrangement joins TRBV28 to TRBJ2-7; a possible D gene is TRBD1 (5 bases). Trimming cost V 5 bases and J 5 bases, with 19 bases left between them. This CDR3 contains 15 residues. Per germline, CDR1 MDHEN and CDR2 SYDVKM. The DNA of the CDR3 is TGTGCCAGCAGTAAAAACCGGGCAGGGCCAAACGAGCAGTACTTC. Residues: CASSKNRAGPNEQYF.

This chain connects TRBV6-5 to TRBJ2-5, with a tentative D call TRBD2 (6 bases). The V end was cut by 0 bases, the J end by 5 bases, with 10 bases between. Per the germline V gene, CDR1 is MNHEY and CDR2 is SVGAGI. The CDR3 sequence is 14 residues long. The CDR3 spells CASSYSVGGETQYF. CDR3 bases: TGTGCCAGCAGTTACTCCGTGGGGGGTGAGACCCAGTACTTC.

The chain links TRBV27 to TRBJ2-2, with D perhaps matching TRBD1 (6 bases). V dropped 6 bases and J dropped 1 base, with 12 bases sitting between them. The CDR3 runs to 15 residues. Germline CDR1 MNHEY, CDR2 SMNVEV (reference sequence). CDR3 residues: CASRPEQGNTGELFF. The CDR3, as DNA: TGTGCCAGCAGACCTGAACAGGGGAACACCGGGGAGCTGTTTTTT.

DNA for the CDR3: TGCGCCAGCAGCTTGGACAGGGGGTGGGAGCAGTACTTC. It codes for CASSLDRGWEQYF. This chain links TRBV5-1 with TRBJ2-7, with TRBD1 matching over 8 bases. Germline CDR1 and CDR2: SGHRS and YFSETQ. V lost 0 bases to trimming and J lost 7 bases; unmatched junction nucleotides: 3. This CDR3 is built from 13 residues.

V is TRBV18 and J is TRBJ2-1; weak D call: TRBD2 (6 bases). V was shortened by 0 bases and J by 6 bases, with 15 bases between the two germline ends. CDR3 size: 16 residues. Germline-derived CDR1 and CDR2 are KGHSH and LQKENI. DNA of the CDR3: TGTGCCAGCTCACCACCGGCGGGGAGTCTGGGCAATGAGCAGTTCTTC. Protein sequence: CASSPPAGSLGNEQFF.

The rearrangement uses TRBV13 and TRBJ2-7, with 7 bases that match TRBD1. There are 15 residues in the CDR3. With V trimmed by 1 base and J by 2 bases, 5 bases remained unmatched. Germline CDR1 is PRHDT and CDR2 is FYEKMQ (reference sequence). For the CDR3, the DNA is TGTGCCAGCAGCTTAGCCCCCGACAGGGCCTACGAGCAGTACTTC. This sequence encodes CASSLAPDRAYEQYF.

The chain couples TRBV7-7 to TRBJ1-1; D uncertain. This CDR3 has 13 residues. Trimming pared 5 bases from V and 0 bases from J, leaving 7 bases between. The germline V gene has CDR1 SSHAT and CDR2 FNYEAQ (reference sequence). CDR3 sequence (DNA): TGTGCCAGCAGCCAAGCATTGAACACTGAAGCTTTCTTT. Translation gives CASSQALNTEAFF.

The CDR3 loop is CASSGPAFSTDTQYF. CDR3 in DNA: TGCGCCAGCAGCGGGCCGGCTTTTAGCACAGATACGCAGTATTTT. The gene calls are TRBV5-1 and TRBJ2-3; D not certain. V dropped 4 bases and J dropped 0 bases, with 12 bases sitting between them. The CDR3 is 15 amino acids. Germline V gene sequence: CDR1 SGHRS, CDR2 YFSETQ.

This clone was seen just once. V gene TRBV13 combines with J gene TRBJ1-2; D is unclear. V dropped 4 bases and J dropped 2 bases, with 11 bases sitting between them. The germline gives CDR1 PRHDT, CDR2 FYEKMQ (reference sequence). This CDR3 spans 14 amino acids. The DNA for the CDR3 is TGTGCCAGCAGCTGGCGGGAGAGGAACTATGGCTACACCTTC. It codes for CASSWRERNYGYTF.

This chain links TRBV4-3 with TRBJ1-2; 8 bases match TRBD1. CDR3 size: 17 residues. The germline V gene has CDR1 LGHNA and CDR2 YSLEER. Losses at the gene ends were 0 bases for V and 4 bases for J; bases not matched to a gene: 10. For the CDR3, the DNA is TGCGCCAGCAGCCAAGAATCGCAGGGGGCTTTTTCCTATGGCTACACCTTC. This encodes CASSQESQGAFSYGYTF.

This clone occurred a few times. The chain joins TRBV10-3 to TRBJ2-2, with 9 bases fitting TRBD1. The CDR3 is 15 amino acids. Germline V gene data show CDR1 as ENHRY and CDR2 as SYGVKD. Trimming at V came to 7 bases and at J to 1 base, leaving 4 bases not matched to a gene. CDR3 amino acids: CAITPGQGNTGELFF. As DNA, the CDR3 is TGTGCCATCACCCCGGGACAGGGGAACACCGGGGAGCTGTTTTTT.

The chain couples TRBV11-3 to TRBJ2-3, with D possibly being TRBD2 (5 bases). The ends were cut back, 2 bases at V and 9 bases at J, with 12 bases in the middle. CDR1 is SGHNT and CDR2 is YENEEA in the germline V gene. CDR3 length: 13 amino acids. The CDR3 DNA follows: TGTGCCAGCAGCTTAAGGTCTTCGGGGACGCAGTATTTT. Translation: CASSLRSSGTQYF.

The gene calls are TRBV5-6 and TRBJ2-5; 7 bases align to TRBD1. This CDR3 spans 15 amino acids. Germline CDR1 SGHDT, CDR2 YYEEEE. Unmatched junction bases numbered 10, after V lost 4 bases and J lost 4 bases. The CDR3 reads CASSTEPDRVETQYF. As DNA, the CDR3 is TGTGCCAGCAGCACAGAACCCGACAGGGTAGAGACCCAGTACTTC.

The rearrangement links TRBV5-1 to TRBJ2-2; TRBD2 agrees at 8 bases. Germline loops: CDR1 SGHRS, CDR2 YFSETQ. The CDR3 is made up of 15 amino acids. The J segment lost 5 bases and the V segment lost 4 bases, leaving 7 bases of the junction unmatched. The CDR3 is CASSGGAGETGELFF. The CDR3 coding sequence is TGCGCCAGCAGCGGCGGAGCGGGAGAAACCGGGGAGCTGTTTTTT.

This rearrangement joins TRBV21-1 to TRBJ2-7; the table's D gene call, TRBD2, was not cross checked with the DNA. TRBV21-1 is listed as a pseudogene. There are 14 residues in the CDR3. This chain's CDR3 is CASSPLAGSYEQYF. The CDR3 DNA reads as TGTGCCAGCAGCCCATTAGCGGGGTCCTACGAGCAGTACTTC.

The J gene is TRBJ2-2, the V gene TRBV5-1; TRBD1 is a possible D gene (5 bases). Looked up from germline, CDR1 is SGHRS and CDR2 is YFSETQ. Trimming removed 7 bases from V and 6 bases from J, with 16 bases in between. The CDR3 extends over 14 amino acids. DNA for the CDR3: TGCGCCAGCGCCTTCAGGGTGGACGCCGGGGAGCTGTTTTTT. Residues: CASAFRVDAGELFF.

The J gene is TRBJ2-3, the V gene TRBV4-3; the match to TRBD2 covers 12 bases. The junction had 9 bases not matched to a gene; V was cut back by 5 bases and J by 6 bases. The CDR3 has 16 amino acids. Germline-derived CDR1 and CDR2 are LGHNA and YSLEER. CDR3 sequence reads: CASSEQLAGGGDTQYF. CDR3 sequence (DNA): TGCGCCAGCAGCGAACAGCTAGCGGGAGGGGGGGATACGCAGTATTTT.

As regards this clone: An end of the junction differs from the germline gene, which may be a read error. This chain joins TRBV29-1 and TRBJ2-1; 8 bases align to TRBD2. Germline CDR1 is SQVTM and CDR2 is ANQGSEA. The CDR3 totals 15 residues. The CDR3 nucleotides read TGCAGTACTGAAGGTAAAGGACTAGCTTTCCATGAGCAGCTCTTC. As protein: CSTEGKGLAFHEQLF.

The chain joins TRBV7-9 to TRBJ1-1; possibly TRBD1 for D (6 bases). There are 15 residues in the CDR3. Germline assignment: CDR1 SEHNR and CDR2 FQNEAQ (reference sequence). V lost 5 bases, J lost 2 bases, and 15 bases lay in between. Here the CDR3 DNA reads TGTGCCAGCAGCCCAAAGTTGGGGGCTAACACTGAAGCTTTCTTT. Protein: CASSPKLGANTEAFF.

The rearrangement links TRBV15 to TRBJ2-3; TRBD1 matches at 8 bases. The junction had 4 bases not matched to a gene; V was cut back by 2 bases and J by 0 bases. CDR3 length equals 16 residues. Germline CDR1 is LNHNV and CDR2 is YYDKDF (reference sequence). The CDR3 here is CATSRRQGRSTDTQYF. As DNA, the CDR3 is TGTGCCACCAGCAGAAGACAGGGGAGAAGCACAGATACGCAGTATTTT.

The V call is TRBV27, the J call TRBJ2-3; D unresolved. Germline CDR1 and CDR2: MNHEY and SMNVEV (reference sequence). This CDR3 comprises 14 residues. V was cut by 1 base and J by 5 bases, with 10 bases left in between. The CDR3 region is CASSLLARGDTQYF. In nucleotides, the CDR3 is TGTGCCAGCAGTTTATTGGCTCGTGGAGATACGCAGTATTTT.

This chain uses TRBV14 with TRBJ2-5, with TRBD2 identical over 7 bases. In germline, CDR1 is SGHDN, CDR2 FVKESK. V trimming: 5 bases; J trimming: 4 bases; junction bases outside the gene matches: 4. The CDR3 contains 13 residues. CDR3 DNA sequence: TGTGCCAGCAGCGGAGGGAGGGGAGAGACCCAGTACTTC. It is translated as CASSGGRGETQYF.